The 13 T cell receptor beta chains below come from one sample, sequenced in a study of PD-1 blockade in mismatch repair-deficient tumors. The data were produced by immunoSEQ multiplex PCR, yet TCRdb's version contains in-frame clones alone and is incomplete. The sample has 50,000 or so clones, 65% to 80% seen once. The material was PBMCs, obtained before pembrolizumab treatment. The receptors were gathered from an adult with mismatch repair-deficient cancer.

The CDR3 region is CASSLGGVRRTDTQYF. In nucleotides, the CDR3 is TGTGCCAGCAGCTTGGGGGGTGTCAGACGCACAGATACGCAGTATTTT. The chain carries TRBV5-6 and TRBJ2-3, with unresolved D. Germline V gene sequence: CDR1 SGHDT, CDR2 YYEEEE. Trimming cost V 0 bases and J 1 base, with 12 bases left between them. This CDR3 is 16 amino acids long. The full variable domain, completed using reference TRBV5-6 and TRBJ2-3, is DAGVTQSPTHLIKTRGQQVTLRCSPKSGHDTVSWYQQALGQGPQFIFQYYEEEERQRGNFPDRFSGHQFPNYSSELNVNALLLGDSALYLCASSLGGVRRTDTQYFGPGTRLTVL.

The V and J genes are TRBV6-6 and TRBJ2-4; maybe TRBD2 (5 bases). Germline V gene data show CDR1 as MNHNY and CDR2 as SVGAGI (reference sequence). This CDR3 has 15 residues. Trimming cost V 4 bases and J 0 bases, with 10 bases left between them. The CDR3 loop reads CASSFEGLAKNIQYF. For the CDR3, the DNA is TGTGCCAGCAGTTTCGAGGGTCTAGCCAAAAACATTCAGTACTTC.

J is TRBJ2-5 and V is TRBV2; possibly TRBD2 for D (6 bases). Germline V gene lookup returns CDR1 SNHLY and CDR2 FYNNEI. The V and J ends lost 4 bases and 1 base respectively, with 13 bases between them. The CDR3 totals 15 residues. The CDR3 sequence: CASSGGVGSQETQYF. CDR3 sequence (DNA): TGTGCCAGCAGTGGCGGGGTGGGTAGCCAAGAGACCCAGTACTTC.

The rearrangement joins TRBV6-5 to TRBJ1-5, with D unresolved. V lost 6 bases and J lost 2, with 11 bases in between. Germline V lookup: CDR1 MNHEY, CDR2 SVGAGI. CDR3 length: 14 residues. CDR3 nucleotide sequence: TGTGCCAGCAGCCAGATGCTGGGCAATCAGCCCCAGCATTTT. It encodes CASSQMLGNQPQHF.

This chain links TRBV9 with TRBJ2-1; 8 bases line up with TRBD2. Looked up from germline, CDR1 is SGDLS and CDR2 is YYNGEE. After removal of 4 bases from V and 15 bases from J, the junction contained 12 bases not matched to a gene. This CDR3 has 13 amino acids. Here the CDR3 reads CASSFQDGTSLFF. The CDR3 DNA reads as TGTGCCAGCAGCTTCCAAGATGGGACTAGTCTGTTCTTC.

The CDR3 is CASSLWGQGVNTGELFF. CDR3 nucleotides: TGTGCCAGCAGCTTATGGGGGCAGGGGGTAAACACCGGGGAGCTGTTTTTT. The chain carries TRBV7-3 and TRBJ2-2, with TRBD1 matching 7 bases. Germline V lookup: CDR1 SGHTA, CDR2 FQGTGA. This CDR3 has 17 residues. V lost 2 bases to trimming and J lost 2 bases; unmatched junction nucleotides: 8.

In its sample, this clone was seen once. This rearrangement joins TRBV19 to TRBJ1-5; D is perhaps TRBD1 (6 bases). The CDR3 length is 14 residues. Germline V lookup: CDR1 LNHDA, CDR2 SQIVND (reference sequence). V gave up 4 bases and J gave up 4 bases, with 11 bases separating them. The CDR3 spells CASSTGTINQPQHF. DNA of the CDR3: TGTGCCAGTAGTACCGGGACAATTAATCAGCCCCAGCATTTT.

The chain combines TRBV4-2 with TRBJ2-7; tentatively, D is TRBD1 or TRBD2 (6 bases each). Between the trimmed V and J ends, which lost 2 bases and 3 bases, there was a span of 14 bases. The CDR3 loop spans 15 amino acids. Germline V gives CDR1 LGHNA, CDR2 YNFKEQ. CDR3: CASSQPTGALYEQYF. The CDR3 DNA reads TGTGCCAGCAGCCAACCGACGGGGGCCCTCTACGAGCAGTACTTC.

CDR3 amino acids: CASTHNAEVSGNTIYF. As DNA, the CDR3 is TGTGCCAGCACCCATAATGCAGAGGTCTCTGGAAACACCATATATTTT. This chain connects TRBV6-6 to TRBJ1-3; D unclear. There are 16 residues in the CDR3. Germline V lookup: CDR1 MNHNY, CDR2 SVGAGI (reference sequence). Trimming left V 7 bases short and J 0 bases short, with 16 bases between.

V and J are TRBV4-3 and TRBJ2-3; 8 bases match TRBD2. The V gene end was trimmed by 1 base and the J gene end by 2 bases; junction bases not matched to a gene: 8. The CDR3 is 17 residues long. Per germline, CDR1 LGHNA and CDR2 YSLEER. The CDR3 nucleotides are TGCGCCAGCAGCCAAGGGGGGGGACTAGGGGACACAGATACGCAGTATTTT. It yields the protein CASSQGGGLGDTDTQYF.

The chain recombines TRBV5-1 with TRBJ2-1; 12 bases map to TRBD1. V was clipped by 4 bases and J by 10 bases; unmatched bases: 6. CDR1 and CDR2 (germline): SGHRS, YFSETQ. This CDR3 has 14 residues. The CDR3 loop is CASSPGQGAREQFF. DNA of the CDR3: TGCGCCAGCAGCCCGGGACAGGGGGCGCGGGAGCAGTTCTTC.

V is TRBV20-1 and J is TRBJ1-3; D gene ambiguous. The CDR3 totals 11 residues. The V gene's germline CDR1 is DFQATT and CDR2 SNEGSKA (reference sequence). V lost 1 base, J lost 8 bases, and 6 bases lay in between. The CDR3 is CSARVEDTIYF. In DNA, the CDR3 is TGCAGTGCTAGAGTGGAAGACACCATATATTTT.

There are a few counts of this clone. The chain links TRBV5-1 to TRBJ1-4, with D perhaps TRBD1 (5 bases). The V gene's germline CDR1 is SGHRS and CDR2 YFSETQ. Trimming shortened V by 4 bases and J by 8 bases, and 18 bases separated the two germline ends. This CDR3 is 15 amino acids long. CDR3 in amino acids: CASSPLGRGQEKLFF. The CDR3 coding sequence is TGCGCCAGCAGCCCTCTAGGAAGGGGTCAAGAAAAACTGTTTTTT.